Detailed here is one TCR beta chain. The antigen remains undetermined. CD8 cells regarded as naive lacked CD45RO, were positively chosen for CCR7, and omitted terminally differentiated effector memory CD45RA+ cells. The data are from a study of shared clonotypes between healthy human individuals. General study findings and limits: Tissue TCR repertoires likely differ from these blood-only repertoires.

The protocol was immunoSEQ multiplex PCR, while the TCRdb copy is restricted to in-frame clones and leaves out a portion. The profile covers over 2,000,000 clones, with around 95% appearing a single time and less than 2% taken by the ten largest. The sequencing sample was made of naive CD8+ T cells from PBMCs. This TCR derives from a man younger than 30 in good health. Some clones in this sample may be carry-over from other donors' samples.

As DNA, the CDR3 is TGTGCCAGCAGGACAGGGGGGTTGTACACTGAAGCTTTCTTT. Residues: CASRTGGLYTEAFF. This chain connects TRBV6-5 to TRBJ1-1; 9 nucleotides agree with TRBD1. This CDR3 spans 14 amino acids. V was clipped by 6 bases and J by 3 bases; unmatched bases: 5. Germline CDR1 reads MNHEY; CDR2 reads SVGAGI.